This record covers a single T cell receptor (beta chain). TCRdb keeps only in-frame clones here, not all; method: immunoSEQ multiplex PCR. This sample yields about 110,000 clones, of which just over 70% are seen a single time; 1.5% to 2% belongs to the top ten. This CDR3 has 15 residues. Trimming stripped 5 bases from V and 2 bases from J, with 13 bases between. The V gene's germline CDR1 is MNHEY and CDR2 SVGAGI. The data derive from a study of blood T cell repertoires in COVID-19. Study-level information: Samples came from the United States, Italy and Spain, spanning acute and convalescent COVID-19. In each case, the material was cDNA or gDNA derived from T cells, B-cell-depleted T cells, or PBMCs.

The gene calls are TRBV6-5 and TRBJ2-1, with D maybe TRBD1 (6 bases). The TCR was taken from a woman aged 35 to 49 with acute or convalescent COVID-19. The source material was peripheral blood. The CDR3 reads CASSRGGTPYNEQFF. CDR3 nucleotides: TGTGCCAGCAGTAGAGGGGGTACGCCCTACAATGAGCAGTTCTTC.